The present T cell receptor (beta chain) was sequenced within a study of T cells in Graves' hyperthyroidism and ophthalmopathy. The investigators amplified TCR beta CDR3 regions from RNA transcripts. Carried out on the TCR CDR3, a first-round RT-PCR used the HTBI primer set. In TCRdb, the multiplex PCR reads were re-called with MiXCR into one record per CDR3 protein. Of nearly 250,000 distinct CDR3 sequences in the sample, 16% are singletons; the top ten hold around 30%. The CDR3 has 14 residues. Germline lookup yields CDR1 SGHTA and CDR2 FQGTGA. V gave up 5 bases and J gave up 9 bases, with 16 bases separating them. Those patients with uncontrolled infection, other autoimmune disease, pregnancy or lactation were excluded. Together with thyroid ultrasound, orbital computed tomography, serum thyroxine and TRAb, clinical symptoms were used for diagnoses. This clonotype was observed a handful of times. The antigen is undetermined.

Regarding the study as a whole: In blood, most of the thyroid clonotypes expanded above 0.001 were also present.

Sequencing was done on a sample of blood. The rearrangement links TRBV7-3 to TRBJ2-2; possibly TRBD2 for D (6 bases). This clonotype was obtained from a woman aged 18-30 years with Graves' ophthalmopathy. The CDR3 DNA reads as TGTGCCAGCAGCGAACATGGAGGGGCCCGGGAGCTGTTTTTT. Amino acid sequence: CASSEHGGARELFF.